The text below deals with one T cell receptor beta chain. This clonotype has a handful of counts. What this receptor recognizes is not known. No quality values exist for individual bases; no much larger clone is one base distant. Measured from the cysteine to the phenylalanine, the CDR3 is 19 residues long. Left in the record is the CDR3 DNA by itself, 57 bases read in frame from the first base. V is reduced by 0 bases and J by 1 base, leaving a spacing of 21 bases between them. The germline V gene provides CDR1 LGHNA and CDR2 YNFKEQ. The library was prepared using 5' RACE. This sample was sequenced with an Illumina HiSeq 2500. A second PCR of roughly 7 to 11 cycles was performed with a sample-barcoded 5' primer and a J-beta primer mix. A unique molecular identifier was introduced onto each TCR beta cDNA molecule by a template-switch 5' adaptor carrying 12 random nucleotides. At least 3 million CDR3-containing paired-end reads were obtained from each sample. First-strand cDNA synthesis was performed from all RNA using the Mint cDNA synthesis kit, with priming by a TRBC-specific oligonucleotide. Following uracil-DNA glycosylase treatment, all cDNA underwent a first 18-cycle PCR with the universal primers M1SS and BC2_uni_R. The authors processed their data as follows. For normalization, 1 million high-quality reads were randomly selected from each sample, with every read carrying a distinct molecular identifier. Reads sharing molecular identifiers were discarded rather than binned into consensus sequences. CDR3 identification, clonotype clustering and error correction used MiTCR with a Q25 quality threshold and the strictest error-elimination algorithm. A nonparametric unseen species model with Euler transformation was used to estimate a lower bound on total TCR beta diversity. The public reads were reanalyzed by TCRdb: fastp trimming at Q25, MiXCR alignment, in-frame beta chains only. Each record represents a unique CDR3 protein, reported with the most common genes and DNA among its rows. V and J calls and clone size were set by TCRdb, not the authors. The sample table shows 1,500,000 or so distinct CDR3 sequences, and approximately 42% are seen once. In total, the top ten clones hold about 3.8% of the sample.

This specimen belongs to a study of blood T cells in healthy people across ages (dated by TCRdb to the mid-2010s). Context from the whole study: Template switching captured roughly one uniquely barcoded TCR beta cDNA molecule per two T cells in model experiments. The study measured age-related changes in TCR beta repertoire diversity using deep sequencing normalized with unique cDNA molecular identifiers. The donors were split into four age groups: young (average around 15 years), middle-aged (about 40), aged (about 56) and long-lived (about 82). To avoid experimental bias, donors of different ages were distributed randomly across sequencing lanes. Two additional independent replicas of 1 million unique cDNA reads from the same blood draw were analyzed for two donors (one aged 18 to 29 and one aged 80 or older).

Results and caveats for the whole study, not just this receptor: Compared with the aged group, more naive CD4+ T cells, fewer expanded clones and increased TCR diversity were shown by the long-lived group, suggesting age selection. Donor CMV infection status was unknown, potentially confounding age-related changes in expanded clonotypes. As age increased, observed TCR beta diversity per million T cells dropped in a roughly linear way, and a significant reduction was already evident by age about 40. Because profiling used bulk unsorted PBMCs, naive and antigen-experienced compartments could not be compared conclusively. A strong correlation was found between observed TCR beta diversity and the percentage of naive T cells measured by flow cytometry. Estimates of total diversity based on one million sequenced T cells were regarded as lower bounds and as underestimates.

The 40 or so donors, aged roughly 6 to 95 years, were systemically healthy Caucasian individuals from Russia. Ten milliliters of peripheral blood were drawn from each donor into EDTA-treated Vacutainer tubes. Ficoll-Paque density-gradient centrifugation was used to isolate PBMCs, with at least 6.5 million per sample. Total RNA was extracted from PBMCs with Trizol reagent, with at least 6 micrograms obtained per sample. The percentages of naive CD45RAhigh/CD27high T cells were determined by flow cytometry on a PBMC aliquot from every donor. Rearrangement joined TRBV4-2 to TRBJ1-2, with a weak D call of TRBD1 (5 bases match). The sequence derives from a young woman in good health. The specimen sequenced was blood. At the DNA level, the sequence is TGTGCCAGCAGCCAAGATCTCGCGGGCAGGGCCTTTATTAACTATGGCTACACCTTC. It specifies CASSQDLAGRAFINYGYTF.